This TCR beta chain was captured by sequencing in a study of human T cells and chemical hapten exposure. Points from the study as a whole: Expanded TCRs showed more large CDR3 clusters than pre-sensitization or healthy control sets.

Indicated time point: patch test 1, 2 weeks after DPC sensitization. Treatment defined: therapeutic diphenylcyclopropenone sensitization with weekly scalp DPC. Each donor was an alopecia patient between 18 and 70 years of age who qualified for DPC. This CDR3 is 14 amino acids long. The germline CDR1 and CDR2 sequences are GTSNPN and SVGIG (reference sequence). V was clipped by 2 bases and J by 0 bases, with 5 bases between them. A single record per CDR3 protein comes from TCRdb applying MiXCR to the RACE reads. The sample includes tens of thousands of distinct CDR3 sequences, 25% to 40% of them seen just once. With respect to this clonotype: As yet, its antigen is unknown.

The rearrangement uses TRBV30 and TRBJ2-6; no clear D gene. This receptor was taken from a man aged 35 to 55 with alopecia areata. Some clones in this sample may be carry-over from other donors' samples. The sequences come from whole blood, collected in connection with sensitization to the hapten diphenylcyclopropenone (DPC). Here the CDR3 DNA reads TGTGCCTGGAGTACCGGCTCTGGGGCCAACGTCCTGACTTTC. As protein: CAWSTGSGANVLTF.